The source of this T cell receptor (beta chain) is a study of cytomegalovirus exposure and HLA in healthy donors. V shed 5 bases, J shed 5 bases, and the junction held 14 bases outside the gene matches. The CDR3 spans 17 residues. Per germline, CDR1 PRHDT and CDR2 FYEKMQ (reference sequence). The sample holds a few counts of this clone. 60 Vbeta and 13 Jbeta primers were used in PCR. This table comes from immunoSEQ multiplex PCR, and its TCRdb copy is limited to in-frame clones, with some not included. The sample holds 180,000 or so clones; roughly a tenth are singletons and the top ten take 1% to 1.5%.

Sequences were obtained from PBMCs. The V call is TRBV13, the J call TRBJ2-5; 10 bases map to TRBD2. The clonotype comes from a young woman in good health and CMV-seropositive. CDR3 protein: CASSRREREGLRETQYF. The DNA for the CDR3 is TGTGCCAGCAGCCGAAGGGAGCGGGAGGGCCTTAGGGAGACCCAGTACTTC.